This T cell receptor (beta chain) was sequenced during a study of CD8 T cells in Susac syndrome. Roughly 0.45 to 1 ug RNA was reverse transcribed with random hexamers. With immunoSEQ multiplex PCR, TCR beta CDR3 was amplified across 54 Vbeta and 13 Jbeta. TCRdb redid the calling of the immunoSEQ multiplex PCR reads with MiXCR, one entry per CDR3 protein. This sample has 200,000 or so distinct CDR3 sequences, with over 90% found just once. The CDR3 contains 13 residues. Trimming took off 6 bases at V and 2 bases at J, with 13 bases between the two ends. Germline assignment: CDR1 SQVTM and CDR2 ANQGSEA. Sequencing of TCR beta was carried out in blood CD8+ and CD4+ T cells. It was treatment-naive patients with stable or active relapsing-remitting disease who made up the multiple sclerosis controls. FACS enriched CD8+ TEMRA cells, while bulk CD8+ and CD4+ were negatively isolated. The table lists this clonotype with a count of one.

Sequenced sample: CD4+ T cells from PBMCs. The TCR comes from a human donor with multiple sclerosis. The chain carries TRBV29-1 and TRBJ1-2; D is perhaps TRBD1 (5 bases). The CDR3 is CSVRGATNYGYTF. The DNA for the CDR3 is TGCAGCGTCCGCGGGGCAACGAACTATGGCTACACCTTC.